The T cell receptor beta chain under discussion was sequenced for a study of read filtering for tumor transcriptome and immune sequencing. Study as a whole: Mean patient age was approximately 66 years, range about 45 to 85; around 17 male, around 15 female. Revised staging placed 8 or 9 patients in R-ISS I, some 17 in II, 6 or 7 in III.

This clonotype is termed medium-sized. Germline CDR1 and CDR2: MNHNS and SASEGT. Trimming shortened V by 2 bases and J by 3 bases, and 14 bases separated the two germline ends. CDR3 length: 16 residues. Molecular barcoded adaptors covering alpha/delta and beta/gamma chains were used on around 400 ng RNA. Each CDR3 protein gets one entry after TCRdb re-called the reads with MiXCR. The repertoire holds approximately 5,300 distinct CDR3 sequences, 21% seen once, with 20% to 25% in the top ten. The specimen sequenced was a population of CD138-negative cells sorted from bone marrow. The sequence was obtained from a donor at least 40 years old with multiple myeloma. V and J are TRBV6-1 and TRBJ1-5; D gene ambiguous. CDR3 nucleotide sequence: TGTGCCAGCAGTGAATACGGGTCCCGCTTCAATCAGCCCCAGCATTTT. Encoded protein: CASSEYGSRFNQPQHF.